This T cell receptor (beta chain) was recovered during a study of tumor and adjacent non-tumor tissue in lung cancer. The template was RNA from unsorted bulk tissue. CDR3 length: 12 amino acids. TCRbeta libraries were built with three rounds of nested PCR, modified from ARM-PCR. TCRdb processed the multiplex PCR reads anew with MiXCR; each CDR3 protein has one entry. The sample includes some 100,000 distinct CDR3 sequences, approximately 71% of them seen just once. This sequence was found in a woman in her sixties with non-small cell lung cancer. This chain uses TRBV12-3 or TRBV12-4 with TRBJ2-3; possible D gene TRBD2, 6 bases. Sequencing input: lung tumor tissue. This chain's CDR3 is CTSSYATDTQYF. The CDR3 DNA sequence: TGTACTAGCAGCTATGCCACAGATACGCAGTATTTT.